This T cell receptor beta chain came from a study of blood T cells in healthy people across ages. Study-wide points: There were more naive CD4+ cells and higher diversity in long-lived donors than in aged donors. Changes seen in expanded clonotypes were possibly confounded by donor CMV status left unknown.

This clonotype showed up many times. The target antigen is unknown. A second 7 to 11 cycle PCR used barcoded and J-beta primers. A tag from a template-switch adaptor with 12 random nucleotides marked each cDNA molecule. Every sample gave at least 2.5 million paired-end reads containing CDR3. TCRdb re-analysed the 5' RACE reads in MiXCR, keeping a single row per CDR3 protein. The sample gives 2 million or so distinct CDR3 sequences, roughly 52% of which show up once; approximately 2.1% is in the top ten. The CDR3 runs 12 residues. The germline V gene encodes CDR1 SGHTA and CDR2 FQGNSA. V lost 2 bases, J lost 4 bases, and 4 bases lay in between.

Sequenced input: blood. V is TRBV7-2 and J is TRBJ2-3, with D unresolved. The sequence came from a woman between 35 and 50 years old in good health. In DNA, the CDR3 is TGTGCCAGCAGCTTAAGGTCAGATACGCAGTATTTT. Amino acid sequence: CASSLRSDTQYF.